A selection of T cell receptor beta chains follows, all from one sample in a study of monozygotic twins with inflammatory bowel disease. No DNA is given; TCRdb re-called the 5' RACE reads and lists each CDR3 protein once. This sample's table reports approximately 210,000 distinct CDR3 sequences. Material for sequencing was blood. Every receptor here comes from a human donor with ulcerative colitis or Crohn's disease, or a healthy co-twin of an affected twin (not recorded which). Each CDR3 is given with its conserved first and last residue. Each record gives: CDR3 protein, V gene, J gene.

cdr3_aa: CASSLVAAERQPQHF
v_call: TRBV7-8
j_call: TRBJ1-5

cdr3_aa: CSASGRAGSYNEQFF
v_call: TRBV20-1
j_call: TRBJ2-1

cdr3_aa: CASSLGQGNYF
v_call: TRBV12-3/TRBV12-4
j_call: TRBJ2-3

cdr3_aa: CASSPRTASGKTEAFF
v_call: TRBV19
j_call: TRBJ1-1

cdr3_aa: CSARDQVTTHEQYF
v_call: TRBV20-1
j_call: TRBJ2-7

cdr3_aa: CSARAPLAGGTYNEQFF
v_call: TRBV20-1
j_call: TRBJ2-1

cdr3_aa: CASSLRERGYNEQFF
v_call: TRBV13
j_call: TRBJ2-1

cdr3_aa: CASSADRLNTEAFF
v_call: TRBV2
j_call: TRBJ1-1

cdr3_aa: CASSLARGLWNEQFF
v_call: TRBV13
j_call: TRBJ2-1

cdr3_aa: CSVEAARVDTQYF
v_call: TRBV29-1
j_call: TRBJ2-3

cdr3_aa: CASSLPRGIQETQYF
v_call: TRBV7-8
j_call: TRBJ2-5

cdr3_aa: CASRLLQGGQETQYF
v_call: TRBV12-3/TRBV12-4
j_call: TRBJ2-5

cdr3_aa: CAWSNWGGSQYF
v_call: TRBV30
j_call: TRBJ2-5

cdr3_aa: CASSILEETQYF
v_call: TRBV28
j_call: TRBJ2-5

cdr3_aa: CASSQAAGQPNTEAFF
v_call: TRBV4-1
j_call: TRBJ1-1

cdr3_aa: CASNTRYSGGSYEQYF
v_call: TRBV6-2/TRBV6-3
j_call: TRBJ2-7

cdr3_aa: CASSQGRGTIEKLFF
v_call: TRBV14
j_call: TRBJ1-4

cdr3_aa: CSALGGTSGQGRDYTF
v_call: TRBV20-1
j_call: TRBJ1-2

cdr3_aa: CASSFSRLASDEQFF
v_call: TRBV7-9
j_call: TRBJ2-1

cdr3_aa: CASSLDTGETQYF
v_call: TRBV5-1
j_call: TRBJ2-5

cdr3_aa: CASSLSAGGGTDTQYF
v_call: TRBV7-3
j_call: TRBJ2-3

cdr3_aa: CASSPAGGSTGGEQYF
v_call: TRBV7-3
j_call: TRBJ2-7

cdr3_aa: CASSLEKGNVLTF
v_call: TRBV5-1
j_call: TRBJ2-6

cdr3_aa: CASSFLPLDTGELFF
v_call: TRBV5-1
j_call: TRBJ2-2

cdr3_aa: CASSSRLEAGGRDEQFF
v_call: TRBV6-2/TRBV6-3
j_call: TRBJ2-1

cdr3_aa: CASCDRPNSNQPQHF
v_call: TRBV19
j_call: TRBJ1-5

cdr3_aa: CASSFQGKTEAFF
v_call: TRBV28
j_call: TRBJ1-1

cdr3_aa: CASSFNTGELFF
v_call: TRBV5-4
j_call: TRBJ2-2

cdr3_aa: CASSPPGGPTSYEQYF
v_call: TRBV7-8
j_call: TRBJ2-7

cdr3_aa: CASSFPGTDTQYF
v_call: TRBV12-3/TRBV12-4
j_call: TRBJ2-3

cdr3_aa: CASSSGMGYEQYF
v_call: TRBV27
j_call: TRBJ2-7

cdr3_aa: CASSIRPGVSYNEQFF
v_call: TRBV19
j_call: TRBJ2-1

cdr3_aa: CASSLNTVNREQYF
v_call: TRBV7-3
j_call: TRBJ2-7

cdr3_aa: CASSYLADYSNQPQHF
v_call: TRBV6-2/TRBV6-3
j_call: TRBJ1-5

cdr3_aa: CASRAGTGVLYGYTF
v_call: TRBV7-8
j_call: TRBJ1-2

cdr3_aa: CASSPISYSNTGELFF
v_call: TRBV7-3
j_call: TRBJ2-2

cdr3_aa: CASSLALGAQQETQYF
v_call: TRBV7-9
j_call: TRBJ2-5

cdr3_aa: CASSDLVTEAFF
v_call: TRBV6-1
j_call: TRBJ1-1

cdr3_aa: CASSLGTSVNEQFF
v_call: TRBV5-1
j_call: TRBJ2-1

cdr3_aa: CASTTGQGAGEQYF
v_call: TRBV12-3/TRBV12-4
j_call: TRBJ2-7

cdr3_aa: CASSQAGDRAMNTEAFF
v_call: TRBV3-1
j_call: TRBJ1-1

cdr3_aa: CASSPSVTGANVPTF
v_call: TRBV13
j_call: TRBJ2-6

cdr3_aa: CASGPFDEQFF
v_call: TRBV12-5
j_call: TRBJ2-1

cdr3_aa: CASSLAGGGKTQYF
v_call: TRBV12-3/TRBV12-4
j_call: TRBJ2-5

cdr3_aa: CATRTENTGELFF
v_call: TRBV5-1
j_call: TRBJ2-2

cdr3_aa: CASSSFGGTNTEAFF
v_call: TRBV7-9
j_call: TRBJ1-1

cdr3_aa: CASSYYSRTHSTDTQYF
v_call: TRBV6-5
j_call: TRBJ2-3

cdr3_aa: CASSQGRGFYTEAFF
v_call: TRBV14
j_call: TRBJ1-1

cdr3_aa: CASSLGQDVYEQYF
v_call: TRBV5-1
j_call: TRBJ2-7

cdr3_aa: CASAEGNTIYF
v_call: TRBV2
j_call: TRBJ1-3

cdr3_aa: CASSLGAGGYEQYF
v_call: TRBV7-2
j_call: TRBJ2-7